This T cell receptor (beta chain) was observed in a study of blood T cell repertoires in COVID-19. Background on the study: The origin of the acute and convalescent COVID-19 samples was the United States, Italy and Spain. From T cells, B-cell-depleted T cells, or PBMCs came the material, which was cDNA or gDNA.

Libraries were prepared by immunoSEQ multiplex PCR; TCRdb keeps only in-frame clonotypes and omits some of them. Altogether approximately 240,000 clones are present, approximately 90% being singletons, with the ten largest covering approximately 2%. Germline V gene lookup returns CDR1 LNHDA and CDR2 SQIVND (reference sequence). The CDR3 extends over 14 amino acids. Trimming stripped 4 bases from V and 3 bases from J, with 10 bases between. The TCR sequence derives from a woman aged 40 to 49 who had recovered from COVID-19. The chain carries TRBV19 and TRBJ1-5, with a tentative D call TRBD1 (5 bases). The specimen was peripheral blood. The CDR3 sequence is CASSKPDTNQPQHF. DNA of the CDR3: TGTGCCAGTAGTAAGCCGGACACCAATCAGCCCCAGCATTTT.